The sample holds a few counts of the clone carrying this T cell receptor beta chain. Its antigen is unknown. Trimming took 7 bases from V and 2 from J, leaving 12 bases between them. The CDR3 covers 13 residues. The germline V gene has CDR1 SQVTM and CDR2 ANQGSEA. The data were obtained in a study of T-cell memory formation after mild COVID-19. Study details: TCR clusters mostly belonged to single donors.

Findings and limits, study-wide: Among contracting clones, CD4+ were mainly CM/EM and CD8+ enriched in EMRA.

Sample barcodes and UMIs were carried by the TCR alpha and TCR beta cDNA libraries that 5'RACE generated with constant-segment primers. Using its own MiXCR run on the 5' RACE reads, TCRdb lists one record per CDR3 protein. There are over 500,000 distinct CDR3 sequences in the sample; roughly 17% occur only once, and about 8.1% lies in the top ten. Source material: PBMCs or a T cell subset sorted from them (not recorded which). The clonotype was recovered from an adult woman who had mild COVID-19 (a few samples of this study predate the infection). Cell type and time point are not known. The chain joins TRBV29-1 to TRBJ2-1; the D gene could be TRBD1 or TRBD2 (6 bases each). The chain's CDR3 is CSATGATYNEQFF. The CDR3 nucleotides are TGCAGCGCCACGGGGGCGACCTACAATGAGCAGTTCTTC.